A selection of T cell receptor beta chains follows, all from one sample in a study of blood T cell repertoires in COVID-19. The assay was immunoSEQ multiplex PCR, and TCRdb's table has in-frame clones only and misses some. The table has fewer than 60,000 clones, about 92% seen once; the top ten hold under 4.5%. The sequenced sample consisted of peripheral blood. These receptors all stem from a human donor in a cohort sampled during active COVID-19. Both conserved end residues are part of each CDR3. D genes are given only for firm matches. Size is stated for part of the rows, as once, few or many counts, or as a class when the clone is expanded.

D: NA; J: TRBJ2-2; size: NA; V: TRBV5-1; DNA: TGCGCCAGCAGCCTTACTAGCGGGGAGCTGTTTTTT; CDR3: CASSLTSGELFF
D: NA; J: TRBJ1-1; size: NA; V: TRBV19; DNA: TGTGCCAGTAGTCTAACAGGATCGACTGAAGCTTTCTTT; CDR3: CASSLTGSTEAFF
D: NA; J: TRBJ1-2; size: NA; V: TRBV19; DNA: TGTGCCAGTAGTATAGGCAGGAACTATGGCTACACCTTC; CDR3: CASSIGRNYGYTF
D: TRBD2; J: TRBJ2-4; size: NA; V: TRBV11-3; DNA: TGTGCCAGCAGCCTACCGGGAGGGCCAGCCAAAAACATTCAGTACTTC; CDR3: CASSLPGGPAKNIQYF
D: NA; J: TRBJ2-5; size: NA; V: TRBV4-1; DNA: TGCGCCAGCAGCCAAGAGGGGGCCCAAGAGACCCAGTACTTC; CDR3: CASSQEGAQETQYF
D: NA; J: TRBJ1-6; size: NA; V: TRBV9; DNA: TGTGCCAGCAACCCGGACGGGAGTCGGTCACCCCTCCACTTT; CDR3: CASNPDGSRSPLHF
D: NA; J: TRBJ1-6; size: once; V: TRBV14; DNA: TGTGCCAGCAGCCAAGATTTCAGCGGTTCACCCCTCCACTTT; CDR3: CASSQDFSGSPLHF
D: TRBD2; J: TRBJ2-2; size: NA; V: TRBV6-5; DNA: TGTGCCACGACTAGCGGGAGCGCCGGGGAGCTGTTTTTT; CDR3: CATTSGSAGELFF
D: NA; J: TRBJ2-3; size: NA; V: TRBV7-8; DNA: TGTGCCAGCAGCTTAGCCTTAATCCCGGCAGATACGCAGTATTTT; CDR3: CASSLALIPADTQYF
D: NA; J: TRBJ1-5; size: NA; V: TRBV19; DNA: TGTGCCAGTACGGACAGACCGGCCGGCAATCAGCCCCAGCATTTT; CDR3: CASTDRPAGNQPQHF
D: NA; J: TRBJ2-2; size: NA; V: TRBV24-1; DNA: TGTGCCACCCAGGGACAACACACCGGGGAGCTGTTTTTT; CDR3: CATQGQHTGELFF
D: TRBD1; J: TRBJ2-1; size: NA; V: TRBV27; DNA: TGTGCCAGCAGTTCAGACAGGGGGCTGTACAATGAGCAGTTCTTC; CDR3: CASSSDRGLYNEQFF